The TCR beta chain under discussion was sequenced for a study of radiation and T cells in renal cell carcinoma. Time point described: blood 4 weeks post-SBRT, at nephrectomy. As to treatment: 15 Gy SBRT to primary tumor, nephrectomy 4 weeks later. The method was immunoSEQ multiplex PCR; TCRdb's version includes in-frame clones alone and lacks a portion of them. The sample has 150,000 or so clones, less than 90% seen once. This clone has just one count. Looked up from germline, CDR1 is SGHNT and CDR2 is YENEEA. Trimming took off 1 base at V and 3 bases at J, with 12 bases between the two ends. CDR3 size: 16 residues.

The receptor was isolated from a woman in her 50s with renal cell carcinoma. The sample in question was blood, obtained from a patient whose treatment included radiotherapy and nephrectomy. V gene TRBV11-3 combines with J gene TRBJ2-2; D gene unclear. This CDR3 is CASSLGSPRYTGELFF. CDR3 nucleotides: TGTGCCAGCAGCTTAGGGTCGCCCAGGTACACCGGGGAGCTGTTTTTT.